A selection of T cell receptor beta chains follows, all from one sample in a study of blood T cell repertoires in COVID-19. TCRdb's copy holds only in-frame clones and misses some; the assay was immunoSEQ multiplex PCR. The data contain about 71,000 clones, 82% of them seen just once; the ten biggest clones take up approximately 15%. Sequenced material: peripheral blood. The receptors were sampled from a woman older than 75 with acute or convalescent COVID-19. Both conserved end residues are part of each CDR3. Each record gives: J gene, D gene, clone size, V gene, CDR3 protein, CDR3 DNA. A D gene is named only where the DNA matches it firmly. Size is omitted from some rows. Given values are once, few, many or a class for expanded clones.

>TRBJ1-4|-|once|TRBV9
CASSVDSNEKLFF
TGTGCCAGCAGCGTTGACAGTAATGAAAAACTGTTTTTT
>TRBJ2-7|-|-|TRBV6-5
CASRPGGAITYEQYF
TGTGCCAGCAGACCCGGAGGGGCAATAACCTACGAGCAGTACTTC
>TRBJ2-7|-|-|TRBV30
CAWTRGYEQYF
TGTGCCTGGACAAGGGGCTACGAGCAGTACTTC
>TRBJ1-6|-|-|TRBV27
CASRGSQNSPLHF
TGTGCCAGCAGGGGCAGTCAAAATTCACCCCTCCACTTT
>TRBJ2-1|TRBD2|-|TRBV9
CASSVAGGSSYNEQFF
TGTGCCAGCAGCGTAGCCGGCGGGAGCTCCTACAATGAGCAGTTCTTC
>TRBJ2-5|TRBD2|-|TRBV7-2
CASSLVGGYQETQYF
TGTGCCAGCAGCTTAGTCGGGGGGTACCAAGAGACCCAGTACTTC
>TRBJ1-2|TRBD1|few|TRBV25-1
CASRQGWGYGYTF
TGTGCCAGCAGACAGGGGTGGGGCTATGGCTACACCTTC
>TRBJ2-6|-|-|TRBV5-1
CASSPRTEFSGANVLTF
TGCGCCAGCAGCCCCCGGACAGAGTTCTCTGGGGCCAACGTCCTGACTTTC
>TRBJ2-3|-|-|TRBV6-1
CASSEGERFTDTQYF
TGTGCCAGCAGTGAAGGGGAGCGGTTCACAGATACGCAGTATTTT
>TRBJ2-3|-|-|TRBV4-3
CASSQAGADTQYF
TGCGCCAGCAGCCAAGCAGGGGCAGATACGCAGTATTTT
>TRBJ2-7|TRBD1|few|TRBV6-6
CASSYSDRGRYEQYF
TGTGCCAGCAGTTACTCGGACAGGGGGCGGTACGAGCAGTACTTC
>TRBJ2-5|-|-|TRBV5-6
CASSLGALQETQYF
TGTGCCAGCAGCTTGGGGGCACTCCAAGAGACCCAGTACTTC
>TRBJ2-7|-|-|TRBV11-2
CASSLASYEQYF
TGTGCCAGCAGCTTAGCTTCTTACGAGCAGTACTTC
>TRBJ2-7|-|-|TRBV7-2
CASSQYRRSDEQYF
TGTGCCAGCAGCCAATACCGGAGGTCAGACGAGCAGTACTTC
>TRBJ2-3|-|-|TRBV5-1
CASSFTRGPPADTQYF
TGCGCCAGCAGCTTTACTAGAGGGCCCCCGGCAGATACGCAGTATTTT
>TRBJ1-4|-|-|TRBV6-6
CASRVTVDNEKLFF
TGTGCCAGCAGGGTGACAGTCGATAATGAAAAACTGTTTTTT
>TRBJ2-1|TRBD2|-|TRBV7-2
CASSLEALAAQEQFF
TGTGCCAGCAGCTTAGAAGCACTAGCGGCCCAAGAGCAGTTCTTC
>TRBJ2-1|-|-|TRBV18
CASSPLIGSRDEQFF
TGTGCCAGCTCACCACTGATCGGGAGTCGTGATGAGCAGTTCTTC
>TRBJ2-6|TRBD1|-|TRBV3-1/TRBV3-2
CASSQDPQGANSGANVLTF
TGTGCCAGCAGCCAAGATCCCCAGGGGGCTAACTCTGGGGCCAACGTCCTGACTTTC
>TRBJ1-1|-|-|TRBV15
CATSRDYPQGRGTEAFF
TGTGCCACCAGCAGAGATTACCCCCAAGGCAGGGGCACTGAAGCTTTCTTT
>TRBJ2-3|TRBD2|-|TRBV7-2
CASSLGLAGGEDTQYF
TGTGCCAGCAGCTTAGGCCTAGCGGGAGGAGAAGATACGCAGTATTTT
>TRBJ2-7|TRBD1|-|TRBV5-4
CASSLGGTGDYEQYF
TGTGCCAGCAGCTTGGGGGGGACAGGGGACTACGAGCAGTACTTC
>TRBJ1-2|-|-|TRBV12-3/TRBV12-4
CASSLIPSYGYTF
TGTGCCAGCAGTTTGATCCCGAGCTATGGCTACACCTTC
>TRBJ2-3|TRBD1|-|TRBV6-5
CATTTGQSTDTQYF
TGTGCCACTACGACAGGGCAGAGCACAGATACGCAGTATTTT
>TRBJ2-5|TRBD2|-|TRBV2
CASSAGGGTQYF
TGTGCCAGCTCAGCGGGAGGAGGGACCCAGTACTTC
>TRBJ1-5|-|-|TRBV5-5
CASSLGGYNQPQHF
TGTGCCAGCAGCTTGGGAGGATACAATCAGCCCCAGCATTTT
>TRBJ2-1|TRBD1|-|TRBV6-5
CASSPGSGGKNEQFF
TGTGCCAGCAGCCCCGGGTCAGGGGGTAAGAATGAGCAGTTCTTC
>TRBJ2-5|-|-|TRBV21-1
CASRKTMGAQETQYF
TGTGCCAGCAGAAAGACCATGGGGGCCCAAGAGACCCAGTACTTC
>TRBJ1-2|-|few|TRBV7-3
CASSFGRGDGYTF
TGTGCCAGCAGCTTCGGCAGGGGCGACGGCTACACCTTC
>TRBJ2-1|-|-|TRBV28
CASTLGPHEQFF
TGTGCCAGCACCCTGGGCCCACATGAGCAGTTCTTC
>TRBJ1-5|TRBD1|once|TRBV5-1
CASSPGQSNQPQHF
TGCGCCAGCAGCCCGGGACAGAGCAATCAGCCCCAGCATTTT
>TRBJ2-1|TRBD1|-|TRBV14
CASSPRTGSDEQFF
TGTGCCAGCAGCCCGCGGACAGGGAGCGATGAGCAGTTCTTC
>TRBJ2-1|-|-|TRBV5-1
CASSLDGPTYNEQFF
TGCGCCAGCAGCTTGGATGGGCCGACCTACAATGAGCAGTTCTTC
>TRBJ2-6|-|-|TRBV2
CASSGAFSGANVLTF
TGTGCCAGCAGTGGGGCCTTCTCTGGGGCCAACGTCCTGACTTTC
>TRBJ2-1|-|-|TRBV27
CASRKPGLPYNEQFF
TGTGCCAGCAGGAAACCGGGACTGCCCTACAATGAGCAGTTCTTC
>TRBJ1-2|-|-|TRBV6-6
CASSTLGGSSNYGYTF
TGTGCCAGCAGTACCCTGGGAGGCAGCTCTAACTATGGCTACACCTTC
>TRBJ2-1|TRBD2|-|TRBV10-3
CAISDTTSGAYNEQFF
TGTGCCATCAGTGACACGACTAGCGGAGCGTACAATGAGCAGTTCTTC
>TRBJ1-2|-|-|TRBV6-5
CASQFLSGGSGYTF
TGTGCCAGCCAATTCCTCTCGGGGGGTTCTGGCTACACCTTC
>TRBJ1-2|-|once|TRBV27
CASSLDRHYGYTF
TGTGCCAGCAGTTTAGACAGGCACTATGGCTACACCTTC
>TRBJ2-7|TRBD2|-|TRBV6-6
CASTGTTFSYEQYF
TGTGCCAGCACCGGGACTACCTTCTCCTACGAGCAGTACTTC
>TRBJ2-3|TRBD1|few|TRBV5-1
CASSSTGDPTDTQYF
TGCGCCAGCAGCTCGACAGGGGATCCGACAGATACGCAGTATTTT
>TRBJ2-1|TRBD2|-|TRBV6-4
CASSEYRREVYNEQFF
TGTGCCAGCAGTGAGTACAGGCGGGAGGTCTACAATGAGCAGTTCTTC
>TRBJ2-3|-|many|TRBV11-3
CASSLGGEYRTDTQYF
TGTGCCAGCAGCTTAGGGGGGGAATACCGCACAGATACGCAGTATTTT
>TRBJ2-6|-|-|TRBV12-3/TRBV12-4
CASSLAGANVLTF
TGTGCCAGCAGCCTAGCTGGGGCCAACGTCCTGACTTTC
>TRBJ1-2|-|-|TRBV30
CAWSVQKGIVGYTF
TGTGCCTGGAGTGTACAGAAAGGAATAGTCGGCTACACCTTC
>TRBJ2-5|TRBD2|-|TRBV30
CAWSQLAGGETQYF
TGTGCCTGGAGCCAACTAGCGGGCGGAGAGACCCAGTACTTC